Listed here are 26 T cell receptor beta chains from one sample, sequenced in a study of T cell clonality in common variable immunodeficiency. Some clones are missing from TCRdb's copy, which holds only in-frame ones; the method was immunoSEQ multiplex PCR. The sample gives about 29,000 clones, none seen only once, and the top ten clones hold around 4.6%. The sequencing input was peripheral blood mononuclear cells. The receptors come from a person aged 18 to 75 in good health.

This clone was observed many times. The DNA read from the CDR3 is TGTGCCAGTAGTACGGACGGGGGGAACAATCAGCCC. Translation gives CASSTDGGNNQP. The complete CDR3 sequence is CASSTDGGNNQPQHF. The rearrangement joins TRBV19 to TRBJ1-5, with D perhaps TRBD1 (5 bases). The CDR3 end lies 3 residues beyond the end of the read and is filled in from the germline J gene. This CDR3 has 15 amino acids. From germline, CDR1 is LNHDA and CDR2 SQIVND (reference sequence). V dropped 4 bases and J dropped 3 bases, with 13 bases sitting between them. The full variable domain, with the rest looked up from reference TRBV19 and TRBJ1-5, is DGGITQSPKYLFRKEGQNVTLSCEQNLNHDAMYWYRQDPGQGLRLIYYSQIVNDFQKGDIAEGYSVSREKKESFPLTVTSAQKNPTAFYLCASSTDGGNNQPQHFGDGTRLSIL.

There are many counts of this clone. The sequenced fragment ends 3 residues before the CDR3 boundary, so the rest is inferred from the germline J gene. V is TRBV6-1 and J is TRBJ2-4; 7 bases align to TRBD2. The CDR3 is 17 residues long. Trimming removed 2 bases from V and 0 bases from J; junction bases left unmatched: 7. The germline V gene has CDR1 MNHNS and CDR2 SASEGT. CDR3 loop: CASSEMGTISAKNIQYF. CDR3 DNA (partial): TGTGCCAGCAGTGAAATGGGGACTATCTCAGCCAAAAACATT.

This clone was found many times. The read gets to within 3 residues of the CDR3 end, and the germline J gene fills in the rest. The rearrangement joins TRBV7-8 to TRBJ1-1, with 7 positions matching TRBD1. The V and J ends lost 5 bases and 1 base, in that order; junction bases with no gene match: 7. The CDR3 covers 15 residues. The germline V gene has CDR1 SGHVS and CDR2 FQNEAQ. The DNA read from the CDR3 is TGTGCCAGCAGCGTGTCTGGGACAGCGAACACTGAA. Amino acid sequence: CASSVSGTANTE. The full-length CDR3 reads as CASSVSGTANTEAFF.

Regarding this clone: Read sequence stops 3 residues before the CDR3 end, and the germline J gene provides the missing end. V and J are TRBV5-1 and TRBJ1-1, with TRBD1 identical over 11 bases. CDR1 is SGHRS and CDR2 is YFSETQ in the germline V gene. CDR3 size: 17 residues. Trimming at V came to 1 base and at J to 1 base, leaving 6 bases not matched to a gene. CDR3 DNA, as far as it was read: TGCGCCAGCAGCTTGTTGGGGACAGGGGGGGGGAACACTGAA. Its protein is CASSLLGTGGGNTE. From start to end, the CDR3 is CASSLLGTGGGNTEAFF.

This clone was observed many times. The read halts 3 residues ahead of the CDR3 end, with the missing end drawn from the germline J gene. The rearrangement links TRBV7-2 to TRBJ2-7; the D gene is possibly TRBD1 (6 bases). Germline values: CDR1 SGHTA, CDR2 FQGNSA. The CDR3 is 14 residues long. Trimming removed 5 bases at V and 2 bases at J, with 13 bases between. The part of the CDR3 DNA that was read is TGTGCCAGCAGCACCACAGGGCCCGCCTACGAG. Residues: CASSTTGPAYE. The whole CDR3 reads CASSTTGPAYEQYF.

This clone was seen at least ten times. Sequencing ends 3 residues short of the CDR3 end; the germline J gene provides the rest. The chain links TRBV7-8 to TRBJ1-6; perhaps TRBD1 as D (6 bases). This CDR3 is 17 amino acids long. V dropped 3 bases and J dropped 5 bases, with 17 bases sitting between them. Germline V gene data show CDR1 as SGHVS and CDR2 as FQNEAQ. The sequenced CDR3 bases are TGTGCCAGCAGCTTTCCCTCGGGGGGGCGGAATAATTCACCC. Protein sequence: CASSFPSGGRNNSP. From start to end, the CDR3 is CASSFPSGGRNNSPLHF.

This clone was seen at least ten times. The DNA ends 3 residues before the CDR3 does, and the rest of the CDR3 is filled in from the germline J gene. The chain is built from TRBV7-2 and TRBJ1-2, with D uncertain. Trimming took 1 base from V and 6 from J, leaving 12 bases between them. Germline CDR1 reads SGHTA; CDR2 reads FQGNSA. This CDR3 has 14 amino acids. The CDR3 loop is CASSLGVRVDGYTF. The sequenced CDR3 bases are TGTGCCAGCAGCTTAGGGGTCCGGGTGGATGGC.

The sample holds many counts of this clone. The observed sequence ends 3 residues before the CDR3 terminus, with the missing tail filled in from the germline J gene. V gene TRBV7-8 combines with J gene TRBJ2-3, with TRBD2 as a possible D gene (5 bases). Trimming cost V 4 bases and J 5 bases, with 10 bases left between them. CDR3 length equals 13 residues. Germline V gene data show CDR1 as SGHVS and CDR2 as FQNEAQ. The CDR3 protein is CASSYEAEDTQYF. Partial CDR3 DNA: TGTGCCAGCAGCTACGAAGCGGAAGATACG.

This clone was seen at least ten times. The DNA ends 3 residues before the CDR3 does, and the rest of the CDR3 is filled in from the germline J gene. The chain couples TRBV30 to TRBJ1-2; 9 bases match TRBD1. J gave up 2 bases and V 7 bases, and 8 bases lay outside the gene matches. CDR3 length: 14 residues. Germline V gene data show CDR1 as GTSNPN and CDR2 as SVGIG (reference sequence). The CDR3 here is CASSWDRVNYGYTF. The sequenced CDR3 bases are TGTGCCTCCTCCTGGGACAGGGTCAACTATGGC.

In this sample, this clone turned up many times. The read falls 3 residues short of the CDR3 end, and the missing part is taken from the germline J gene. This rearrangement joins TRBV6-2 or TRBV6-3 to TRBJ2-3; a possible D gene is TRBD1 (6 bases). Germline V lookup: CDR1 MNHEY, CDR2 SVGEGT. Trimming shortened V by 6 bases and J by 6 bases, and 22 bases separated the two germline ends. This CDR3 is built from 16 residues. The CDR3 bases that were read are TGTGCCAGCAGCCGTCGCCACAGGGTCTTTGGGGATACG. This sequence encodes CASSRRHRVFGDT. The whole CDR3 protein is CASSRRHRVFGDTQYF.

This clone was counted a few times. Sequencing ends 3 residues short of the CDR3 end; the germline J gene provides the rest. J is TRBJ2-3 and V is TRBV18, with a tentative D call TRBD1 (6 bases). In germline, CDR1 is KGHSH, CDR2 LQKENI. V was shortened by 4 bases and J by 1 base, with 12 bases between the two germline ends. This CDR3 spans 15 amino acids. CDR3 DNA (partial): TGTGCCAGCTCACGGGTTGAGGGGGGCACAGATACG. Its translation: CASSRVEGGTDT. The whole CDR3 is CASSRVEGGTDTQYF. Together with reference TRBV18 and TRBJ2-3, the CDR3 gives the full variable domain: NAGVMQNPRHLVRRRGQEARLRCSPMKGHSHVYWYRQLPEEGLKFMVYLQKENIIDESGMPKERFSAEFPKEGPSILRIQQVVRGDSAAYFCASSRVEGGTDTQYFGPGTRLTVL.

This clone was recorded many times. The read finishes 3 residues shy of the CDR3 end, and the germline J gene is used to complete it. The J gene is TRBJ2-7, the V gene TRBV6-1, with TRBD1 matching over 9 bases. CDR1 MNHNS and CDR2 SASEGT come from the germline V gene. V gave up 4 bases and J gave up 2 bases; unmatched junction bases: 3. The length of the CDR3 is 14 residues. The sequenced CDR3 bases are TGTGCCAGCAGTGTGGGACAGGGCCCCTACGAG. Its protein is CASSVGQGPYE. The complete CDR3 sequence is CASSVGQGPYEQYF.

This clone showed up many times. The read terminates 3 residues before the CDR3 end, so the remaining end is supplied by the germline J gene. The chain couples TRBV20-1 to TRBJ1-1; the match to TRBD1 covers 8 bases. Germline assignment: CDR1 DFQATT and CDR2 SNEGSKA (reference sequence). J lost 4 bases, V lost 5 bases, and 6 bases had no gene match. There are 13 residues in the CDR3. CDR3 amino acids: CSASQGALTEAFF. Partial CDR3 DNA: TGCAGTGCTTCTCAGGGGGCCCTCACTGAA.

About this clone itself: A read error may produce the germline difference seen at one junction end. The observed sequence ends 3 residues before the CDR3 terminus, with the missing tail filled in from the germline J gene. Distinct nucleotide sequences in the sample also encode this CDR3. J is TRBJ1-3 and V is TRBV19; D ambiguous. Per the germline V gene, CDR1 is LNHDA and CDR2 is SQIVND (reference sequence). CDR3 length: 15 amino acids. CDR3 DNA (partial): TGTGCCAGTAGTATAGTTGGCAGGAGTGGAAACACA. This codes for CASSIVGRSGNT. The full CDR3 protein reads CASSIVGRSGNTIYF.

This clone showed up many times. Read coverage stops 3 residues before the CDR3 terminus; the germline J gene supplies the remainder. The chain employs TRBV7-2 and TRBJ1-1; possible D gene TRBD1, 6 bases. The germline CDR1 and CDR2 sequences are SGHTA and FQGNSA. The CDR3 loop spans 13 amino acids. The ends were cut back, 2 bases at V and 3 bases at J, with 7 bases in the middle. CDR3 sequence: CASSLWTDTEAFF. The CDR3 DNA, read in part, is TGTGCCAGCAGCTTATGGACAGACACTGAA.

This clone appeared many times. The read stops 3 residues short of the end of the CDR3; the missing end is completed from the germline J gene. This chain connects TRBV7-3 to TRBJ2-2; D not certain. Germline V gene data show CDR1 as SGHTA and CDR2 as FQGTGA. The CDR3 runs to 15 residues. The sequenced CDR3 bases are TGTGCCAGCAGCTTAGAGCAGTCAACTAATGAAAAG. It is translated as CASSLEQSTNEK. The whole CDR3 protein is CASSLEQSTNEKLFF.

Many counts were recorded for this clone. The CDR3 end falls 3 residues outside the read, so it is completed with the germline J gene. The genes are TRBV7-3 and TRBJ2-3; 10 nucleotides line up with TRBD2. CDR3 length: 15 amino acids. Per the germline V gene, CDR1 is SGHTA and CDR2 is FQGTGA. With 3 bases clipped from V and 3 bases from J, the junction kept 3 bases outside the gene matches. CDR3 amino acids: CASSLTSGQTDTQYF. CDR3 DNA, as far as it was read: TGTGCCAGCAGCTTGACTAGCGGGCAGACAGATACG.

The sample holds many counts of this clone. The CDR3 is cut off 3 residues early in the read; its end comes from the germline J gene. The chain employs TRBV7-3 and TRBJ1-6, with D unresolved. The CDR3 is made up of 13 amino acids. Germline CDR1 SGHTA, CDR2 FQGTGA. V was trimmed by 2 bases and J by 10 bases, leaving 9 bases between them. The sequenced part of the CDR3 DNA is TGTGCCAGCAGCTTAGAGAGCGGATCACCC. Its protein product is CASSLESGSP. The entire CDR3 protein reads CASSLESGSPLHF.

As concerns this clone: Read coverage stops 3 residues before the CDR3 terminus; the germline J gene supplies the remainder. The chain recombines TRBV30 with TRBJ2-2; TRBD2 matches at 7 bases. V lost 2 bases to trimming and J lost 4 bases; unmatched junction nucleotides: 10. CDR1 and CDR2 (germline): GTSNPN, SVGIG (reference sequence). The CDR3 consists of 16 residues. CDR3 DNA, as far as it was read: TGTGCCTGGAGTCTTTGGAGCGGGACTGGCACCGGGGAG. Amino acid sequence: CAWSLWSGTGTGE. The full-length CDR3 reads as CAWSLWSGTGTGELFF.

This clone occurred a few times. This chain's CDR3 is CASSLRRPQETQYF. The sequenced CDR3 bases are TGTGCCAGCAGCTTACGGCGGCCCCAAGAGACC. The V call is TRBV7-8, the J call TRBJ2-5; no definite D call. The read falls 3 residues short of the CDR3 end, and the missing part is taken from the germline J gene. Germline V CDR1 and CDR2: SGHVS, FQNEAQ. The length of the CDR3 is 14 residues. Between the trimmed V and J ends, which lost 2 bases and 1 base, there was a span of 8 bases.

This clone showed up many times. The sequence runs out 3 residues before the end of the CDR3; the remainder is reconstructed from the germline J gene. The gene calls are TRBV2 and TRBJ2-1; possibly TRBD2 for D (6 bases). There are 16 residues in the CDR3. V shed 4 bases and J shed 6 bases, with 19 bases lying between them. The germline V gene encodes CDR1 SNHLY and CDR2 FYNNEI. CDR3 DNA, as far as it was read: TGTGCCAGCAGTGTCGGGGACTCGGTTAGGTCCAATGAG. Its protein is CASSVGDSVRSNE. The whole CDR3 reads CASSVGDSVRSNEQFF. Supplemented by reference TRBV2 and TRBJ2-1, the full variable domain reads EPEVTQTPSHQVTQMGQEVILRCVPISNHLYFYWYRQILGQKVEFLVSFYNNEISEKSEIFDDQFSVERPDGSNFTLKIRSTKLEDSAMYFCASSVGDSVRSNEQFFGPGTRLTVL.

This clone was counted at least ten times. The CDR3 goes on 3 residues after the read ends, and that part is filled in from the germline J gene. The J gene is TRBJ2-7, the V gene TRBV2; 7 bases map to TRBD2. CDR1 is SNHLY, CDR2 FYNNEI, per germline. The CDR3 covers 16 residues. Unmatched junction bases numbered 12, after V lost 6 bases and J lost 1 base. Partial CDR3 DNA: TGTGCCAGCAGGGGGGGAGGGGCGCCATCATCCTACGAG. It is translated as CASRGGGAPSSYE. The complete CDR3 sequence is CASRGGGAPSSYEQYF.

This clone was observed a few times. The read comes to an end 3 residues before the CDR3 does, leaving the germline J gene to fill in the end. The gene calls are TRBV7-6 and TRBJ2-3; the match to TRBD2 covers 8 bases. Germline CDR1 is SGHVS and CDR2 is FNYEAQ. The CDR3 has 15 amino acids. CDR3 DNA, as far as it was read: TGTGCCAGCAGCGGCAGCTCCGGGACTAGGGGGACG. This translates into CASSGSSGTRGT. The whole CDR3 reads CASSGSSGTRGTQYF.

The sample holds many counts of this clone. The CDR3 goes on 3 residues after the read ends, and that part is filled in from the germline J gene. The chain employs TRBV19 and TRBJ1-5; D gene ambiguous. With 5 bases removed from V and 1 base from J, the gap between germline ends came to 15 bases. This CDR3 has 16 residues. The V gene's germline CDR1 is LNHDA and CDR2 SQIVND (reference sequence). This CDR3 reads CASSYGSHRSNQPQHF. Incomplete CDR3 DNA: TGTGCCAGTAGTTACGGTTCACACAGAAGCAATCAGCCC.

This clone was seen repeatedly, ten times or more. The read falls 3 residues short of the CDR3 end, and the missing part is taken from the germline J gene. V is TRBV12-3 or TRBV12-4 and J is TRBJ1-4; 7 nucleotides agree with TRBD1. The trim removed 5 bases at V and 7 bases at J, leaving 7 bases unmatched. The CDR3 has 14 residues. The part of the CDR3 DNA that was read is TGTGCCAGCAGTGCCAGACAGGGCGGTGAAAAA. Protein product: CASSARQGGEK. The entire CDR3 protein reads CASSARQGGEKLFF.

As concerns this clone: The read terminates 3 residues ahead of where the CDR3 ends, so the germline J gene completes it. The chain recombines TRBV18 with TRBJ1-4, with TRBD1 matching over 7 bases. V shed 3 bases, J shed 10 bases, and the junction held 11 bases outside the gene matches. Germline V lookup: CDR1 KGHSH, CDR2 LQKENI. CDR3 length: 15 amino acids. CDR3 in amino acids: CASSPRQGEGAKLFF. Partial CDR3 DNA: TGTGCCAGCTCACCTCGACAGGGAGAGGGAGCAAAA.